Shown below are 25 T cell receptor beta chains from a single sample sequenced in a study of T-cell reconstitution after alpha-beta-depleted transplantation in children. Unique molecular identifiers were used in preparing the TCRbeta library. TCRdb itself ran the PCR reads through MiXCR, one entry per CDR3 protein. The table shows around 700,000 distinct CDR3 sequences, with around 13% occurring only once. The material was PBMCs, obtained before TCRalphabeta/CD19-depleted stem cell transplant. These receptors were collected from a girl aged 2-9 years with congenital amegakaryocytic thrombocytopenia, due to receive a stem cell transplant.

V and J are TRBV20-1 and TRBJ2-7, with 10 positions matching TRBD2. This CDR3 region has 14 residues. Germline trimming cut 6 bases from V and 0 bases from J; bases unmatched to any gene: 5. The germline gives CDR1 DFQATT, CDR2 SNEGSKA (reference sequence). The DNA of the CDR3 is TGCAGTGCCACGGGACTAGCGTTCTCCTACGAGCAGTACTTC. As protein: CSATGLAFSYEQYF.

This clonotype was picked up many times. The chain is built from TRBV29-1 and TRBJ2-2, with 13 bases lining up with TRBD2. J gave up 5 bases and V 4 bases, and 7 bases lay outside the gene matches. In germline, CDR1 is SQVTM, CDR2 ANQGSEA. This CDR3 contains 16 residues. The CDR3 here is CSVALAGGTLTGELFF. The CDR3 bases are TGCAGCGTTGCACTAGCGGGAGGGACACTAACCGGGGAGCTGTTTTTT.

This clonotype was detected a few times. V gene TRBV5-6 combines with J gene TRBJ1-3; no reliable D call. The CDR3 sequence is 14 residues long. Trimming stripped 0 bases from V and 4 bases from J, with 8 bases between. From germline, CDR1 is SGHDT and CDR2 YYEEEE. The CDR3 bases are TGTGCCAGCAGCTTGGTGGCTGGAGGAAACACCATATATTTT. Translated, it gives CASSLVAGGNTIYF.

In this sample, this clonotype turned up a few times. The J gene is TRBJ2-7, the V gene TRBV27; D remains ambiguous. Germline V lookup: CDR1 MNHEY, CDR2 SMNVEV (reference sequence). The CDR3 sequence is 13 residues long. V lost 5 bases to trimming and J lost 0 bases, with 8 bases between them. CDR3 bases: TGTGCCAGCAGTGTTTCCCTCTCCTACGAGCAGTACTTC. It encodes CASSVSLSYEQYF.

As concerns this clonotype: One base away lies a much larger clone, so this may be a sequencing read error. The chain joins TRBV20-1 to TRBJ2-3, with 9 bases identical to TRBD2. Trimming took 1 base from V and 2 from J; bases not matched to a gene: 13. Germline V CDR1 and CDR2: DFQATT, SNEGSKA (reference sequence). The length of the CDR3 is 18 residues. The CDR3 coding sequence is TGCAGTGCTAGAGCCTACCCCCTGACTAGCGGAAACACAGATACGCAGTATTTT. Protein: CSARAYPLTSGNTDTQYF.

For this clonotype: This clone may be a read error of a much larger clone one base away. The V and J genes are TRBV20-1 and TRBJ1-3; no clear D gene. CDR3 length equals 11 residues. Germline loops: CDR1 DFQATT, CDR2 SNEGSKA (reference sequence). CDR3 coding DNA: TGCAGTGCTCCCTCTGGAAACACCATATCTTTT. It yields the protein CSAPSGNTISF.

This clonotype was found many times. The chain combines TRBV7-9 with TRBJ1-1, with D uncertain. Per germline, CDR1 SEHNR and CDR2 FQNEAQ (reference sequence). The CDR3 length is 14 residues. The V gene lost 1 base and the J gene lost 0 bases, with 6 bases spanning the gap. For the CDR3, the DNA is TGTGCCAGCAGCTTAGGGAGGTTGAACACTGAAGCTTTCTTT. Protein sequence: CASSLGRLNTEAFF.

The rearrangement links TRBV2 to TRBJ1-5; no reliable D call. In germline, CDR1 is SNHLY, CDR2 FYNNEI. Trimming removed 6 bases at V and 7 bases at J, with 10 bases between. The CDR3 totals 12 residues. Here the CDR3 DNA reads TGTGCCAGCAGCACAACGGTCCAGCCCCAGCATTTT. Its translation: CASSTTVQPQHF.

CDR3 region: CASSPLGLAGEPEQFF. The CDR3 DNA is TGTGCCAGCAGCCCTCTGGGACTAGCGGGAGAACCCGAGCAGTTCTTC. The chain combines TRBV5-6 with TRBJ2-1; 14 nucleotides align to TRBD2. With V trimmed by 4 bases and J by 10 bases, 10 bases remained unmatched. The CDR3 extends over 16 amino acids. Germline CDR1 reads SGHDT; CDR2 reads YYEEEE.

This clonotype was recorded many times. The gene calls are TRBV5-1 and TRBJ1-1; a possible D gene is TRBD1 (5 bases). The V end lost 0 bases, the J end lost 1 base, and 10 bases lay between the germline ends. CDR3 length: 15 amino acids. Germline CDR1 reads SGHRS; CDR2 reads YFSETQ. The CDR3 nucleotides are TGCGCCAGCAGCTTGGATAGGACAAAGAACACTGAAGCTTTCTTT. It is translated as CASSLDRTKNTEAFF.

The V and J genes are TRBV19 and TRBJ1-6, with D hard to call. The ends were cut back, 5 bases at V and 6 bases at J, with 11 bases in the middle. The V gene's germline CDR1 is LNHDA and CDR2 SQIVND (reference sequence). The CDR3 is 14 amino acids. Here the CDR3 DNA reads TGTGCCAGTAGTCCCTTCGCCGCTAATTCACCCCTCCACTTT. Its protein product is CASSPFAANSPLHF. The complete variable domain, with remaining parts taken from reference TRBV19 and TRBJ1-6, reads DGGITQSPKYLFRKEGQNVTLSCEQNLNHDAMYWYRQDPGQGLRLIYYSQIVNDFQKGDIAEGYSVSREKKESFPLTVTSAQKNPTAFYLCASSPFAANSPLHFGNGTRLTVT.

In its sample, this clonotype was seen many times. This rearrangement joins TRBV7-2 to TRBJ2-7; 7 bases are shared with TRBD2. From germline, CDR1 is SGHTA and CDR2 FQGNSA. The V and J ends lost 1 base and 2 bases, in that order; junction bases with no gene match: 5. CDR3 length: 15 amino acids. The CDR3 DNA sequence: TGTGCCAGCAGCTTAGTTTCGGGAGGTACCTACGAGCAGTACTTC. Its protein is CASSLVSGGTYEQYF.

This clonotype was detected only a few times. A junction boundary mismatches the germline segment, possibly from a read error. The chain uses TRBV5-1 and TRBJ2-6; tentative D call: TRBD1 (6 bases). Germline V CDR1 and CDR2: SGHRS, YFSETQ. This CDR3 has 16 amino acids. The CDR3, as DNA: TGCGCCAGCAGTTTGGGGGCCAGCGGAATCCTGAACGTCCTGACTTTC. It codes for CASSLGASGILNVLTF. Complete variable domain (other parts from reference TRBV5-1 and TRBJ2-6): KAGVTQTPRYLIKTRGQQVTLSCSPISGHRSVSWYQQTPGQGLQFLFEYFSETQRNKGNFPGRFSGRQFSNSRSEMNVSTLELGDSALYLCASSLGASGILNVLTFGAGSRLTVL.

This clonotype was recorded at least ten times. This rearrangement joins TRBV20-1 to TRBJ2-3, with 9 bases that match TRBD2. V gave up 5 bases and J gave up 2 bases; unmatched junction bases: 8. The germline V gene has CDR1 DFQATT and CDR2 SNEGSKA (reference sequence). The CDR3 has 15 amino acids. CDR3: CSAPYSGSITDTQYF. Here the CDR3 DNA reads TGCAGTGCTCCCTATAGCGGGAGTATCACAGATACGCAGTATTTT.

A few counts support this clonotype. CDR3 in DNA: TGTGCCAGCAGCCAAGTACCGGCGACTAGAGGCGGAAGGTGGTCCTACAATGAGCAGTTCTTC. It translates to CASSQVPATRGGRWSYNEQFF. This rearrangement joins TRBV4-2 to TRBJ2-1; TRBD2 might be the D (6 bases). In germline, CDR1 is LGHNA, CDR2 YNFKEQ. The CDR3 covers 21 residues. Trimming left V 1 base short and J 1 base short, with 26 bases between.

This clonotype was detected a few times. The chain couples TRBV29-1 to TRBJ2-7, with D possibly matching TRBD2 (6 bases). Germline V gene sequence: CDR1 SQVTM, CDR2 ANQGSEA. The CDR3 totals 16 residues. Trimming pared 4 bases from V and 2 bases from J, leaving 21 bases between. The CDR3 DNA follows: TGCAGCGTTGCAGGCCCTGGGGGGATCGACGCCTACGAGCAGTACTTC. Encoded protein: CSVAGPGGIDAYEQYF.

The V and J genes are TRBV7-7 and TRBJ1-4, with unresolved D. Germline loops: CDR1 SSHAT, CDR2 FNYEAQ (reference sequence). The germline V and J ends were trimmed by 5 bases and 0 bases, with 10 bases remaining between them. CDR3 length: 15 residues. CDR3 DNA sequence: TGTGCCAGCAGCCCCTCCGTTGCAACTAATGAAAAACTGTTTTTT. Translated, it gives CASSPSVATNEKLFF.

This clonotype was observed many times. The V call is TRBV6-5, the J call TRBJ1-1; D ambiguous. The CDR3 is 12 amino acids. CDR1 is MNHEY and CDR2 is SVGAGI in the germline V gene. V gave up 6 bases and J gave up 5 bases, with 10 bases separating them. This CDR3 is CASSRGSTEAFF. The CDR3 DNA sequence: TGTGCCAGCAGCCGAGGGTCGACTGAAGCTTTCTTT.

This clonotype was observed at least ten times. The chain joins TRBV5-1 to TRBJ1-1, with D possibly matching TRBD1 (5 bases). The V gene's germline CDR1 is SGHRS and CDR2 YFSETQ. V was shortened by 3 bases and J by 0 bases, with 9 bases between the two germline ends. The CDR3 runs to 14 residues. This CDR3 is CASSSGALNTEAFF. The CDR3 nucleotides are TGCGCCAGCAGCTCCGGGGCCTTGAACACTGAAGCTTTCTTT. The entire variable domain, with the rest obtained from reference TRBV5-1 and TRBJ1-1, is as follows: KAGVTQTPRYLIKTRGQQVTLSCSPISGHRSVSWYQQTPGQGLQFLFEYFSETQRNKGNFPGRFSGRQFSNSRSEMNVSTLELGDSALYLCASSSGALNTEAFFGQGTRLTVV.

V is TRBV7-3 and J is TRBJ2-2; no definite D call. Germline CDR1 and CDR2: SGHTA and FQGTGA. The CDR3 loop spans 15 amino acids. V lost 5 bases to trimming and J lost 3 bases, with 13 bases between them. The CDR3 sequence is CASSPGGSHTGELFF. CDR3 coding DNA: TGTGCCAGCAGCCCAGGCGGATCACACACCGGGGAGCTGTTTTTT.

This clonotype was recorded a few times. V is TRBV28 and J is TRBJ2-1; 9 bases fit TRBD2. The trim removed 6 bases at V and 3 bases at J, leaving 6 bases unmatched. The CDR3 runs to 15 residues. Germline lookup yields CDR1 MDHEN and CDR2 SYDVKM. CDR3 DNA sequence: TGTGCCAGCAGGAGAATAGCGGGGGTCTACAATGAGCAGTTCTTC. Encoded protein: CASRRIAGVYNEQFF. Full variable domain (remainder filled in from reference TRBV28 and TRBJ2-1): DVKVTQSSRYLVKRTGEKVFLECVQDMDHENMFWYRQDPGLGLRLIYFSYDVKMKEKGDIPEGYSVSREKKERFSLILESASTNQTSMYLCASRRIAGVYNEQFFGPGTRLTVL.

This clonotype was recorded a few times. The CDR3 loop is CSAPPGGSTDTQYF. The CDR3 DNA is TGCAGTGCGCCCCCGGGGGGAAGCACAGATACGCAGTATTTT. The chain is built from TRBV20-1 and TRBJ2-3, with TRBD2 matching 7 bases. The V and J ends lost 6 bases and 0 bases, in that order; junction bases with no gene match: 6. Per the germline V gene, CDR1 is DFQATT and CDR2 is SNEGSKA (reference sequence). The CDR3 length is 14 residues.

This clonotype has ten or more counts. J is TRBJ2-7 and V is TRBV5-1; unclear D gene. With 4 bases removed from V and 2 bases from J, the gap between germline ends came to 13 bases. The CDR3 is 14 amino acids. From germline, CDR1 is SGHRS and CDR2 YFSETQ. CDR3: CASSPTTLPYEQYF. The DNA for the CDR3 is TGCGCCAGCAGCCCAACTACACTACCCTACGAGCAGTACTTC.

This chain links TRBV20-1 with TRBJ2-7; D might be TRBD1 (5 bases). V was trimmed by 0 bases and J by 5 bases, leaving 14 bases between them. Germline V gene data show CDR1 as DFQATT and CDR2 as SNEGSKA (reference sequence). The CDR3 consists of 14 residues. The CDR3 loop is CSARDYQGPHEQYF. CDR3 nucleotide sequence: TGCAGTGCTAGAGATTATCAGGGTCCCCACGAGCAGTACTTC.

This clonotype was seen at least ten times. The CDR3 DNA is TGTGCCAGCAGCCAGAGTTTGGCATCCTACAATGAGCAGTTCTTC. Translating it yields CASSQSLASYNEQFF. The chain carries TRBV3-1 and TRBJ2-1; D is undetermined. V was clipped by 3 bases and J by 1 base, with 10 bases between them. The CDR3 is 15 residues long. In germline, CDR1 is LGHDT, CDR2 YNNKEL (reference sequence).